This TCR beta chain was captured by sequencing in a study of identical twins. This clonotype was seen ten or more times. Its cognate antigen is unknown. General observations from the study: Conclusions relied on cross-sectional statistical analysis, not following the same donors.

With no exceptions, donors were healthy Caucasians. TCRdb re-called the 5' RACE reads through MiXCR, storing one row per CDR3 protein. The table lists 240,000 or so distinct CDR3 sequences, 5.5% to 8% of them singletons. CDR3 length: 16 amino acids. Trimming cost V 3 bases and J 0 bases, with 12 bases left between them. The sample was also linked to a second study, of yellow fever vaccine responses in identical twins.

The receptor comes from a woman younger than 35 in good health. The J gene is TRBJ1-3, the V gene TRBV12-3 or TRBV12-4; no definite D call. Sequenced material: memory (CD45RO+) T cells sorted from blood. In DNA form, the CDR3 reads TGTGCCAGCAGTTTTTCAGGCTCCCTCTCTGGAAACACCATATATTTT. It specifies CASSFSGSLSGNTIYF.